This passage covers 26 T cell receptor beta chains from one sample sequenced in a study of CD8 T cells in Susac syndrome. cDNA came from about 0.5 to 1 ug RNA primed by random hexamers. Each CDR3 protein gets one entry after TCRdb re-called the immunoSEQ multiplex PCR reads with MiXCR. Counted here are 78,000 or so distinct CDR3 sequences, roughly 95% occurring once; the ten biggest clones make up about 0.38%. The material sequenced was CD8+ T cells from PBMCs. Receptor source: a human donor with multiple sclerosis.

The chain employs TRBV27 and TRBJ2-1; D unresolved. Trimming stripped 3 bases from V and 0 bases from J, with 6 bases between. Germline V gene data show CDR1 as MNHEY and CDR2 as SMNVEV (reference sequence). This CDR3 spans 14 amino acids. As DNA, the CDR3 is TGTGCCAGCAGTTTGGTAGGCTCCTACAATGAGCAGTTCTTC. It translates to CASSLVGSYNEQFF.

The chain couples TRBV27 to TRBJ1-1; no definite D call. Trimming took 3 bases from V and 1 from J, leaving 6 bases between them. The germline gives CDR1 MNHEY, CDR2 SMNVEV (reference sequence). The CDR3 is 13 amino acids. CDR3 sequence reads: CASSFGPNTEAFF. The DNA of the CDR3 is TGTGCCAGCAGTTTCGGTCCGAACACTGAAGCTTTCTTT.

This chain uses TRBV11-2 with TRBJ2-6; perhaps TRBD1 as D (5 bases). CDR1 SGHAT and CDR2 FQNNGV come from the germline V gene. This CDR3 is built from 15 residues. Trimming stripped 5 bases from V and 2 bases from J, with 10 bases between. The CDR3 reads CASSPGNAGANVLTF. For the CDR3, the DNA is TGTGCCAGCAGCCCAGGGAACGCTGGGGCCAACGTCCTGACTTTC.

This chain joins TRBV29-1 and TRBJ2-6; 7 bases fit TRBD1. The CDR3 runs to 18 residues. Unmatched junction bases numbered 21, after V lost 5 bases and J lost 8 bases. In germline, CDR1 is SQVTM, CDR2 ANQGSEA. The chain's CDR3 is CSVLEGTESALGTNVLTF. The DNA of the CDR3 is TGCAGCGTTCTAGAGGGGACAGAATCTGCTCTGGGGACCAACGTCCTGACTTTC.

V and J are TRBV6-5 and TRBJ2-2; tentatively, D is TRBD2 (6 bases). Germline loops: CDR1 MNHEY, CDR2 SVGAGI. This CDR3 spans 13 amino acids. V gave up 2 bases and J gave up 7 bases, with 8 bases separating them. The CDR3 reads CASSYVGSGELFF. DNA for the CDR3: TGTGCCAGCAGTTACGTCGGGAGCGGGGAGCTGTTTTTT.

J is TRBJ2-7 and V is TRBV7-8, with 10 bases lining up with TRBD1. The CDR3 loop spans 15 amino acids. V lost 3 bases and J lost 5; bases outside the gene matches: 7. Germline V gene lookup returns CDR1 SGHVS and CDR2 FQNEAQ. CDR3 DNA: TGTGCCAGCAGCTTGGGGACAGGGGTTTTCAACGAGCAGTACTTC. It yields the protein CASSLGTGVFNEQYF.

This CDR3 reads CASSESATGYTF. The DNA of the CDR3 is TGTGCCAGCAGTGAATCGGCCACCGGCTACACCTTC. The genes are TRBV25-1 and TRBJ1-2; D remains unclear. The germline gives CDR1 MGHDK, CDR2 SYGVNS. The CDR3 extends over 12 amino acids. Trimming shortened V by 1 base and J by 8 bases, and 8 bases separated the two germline ends.

The J gene is TRBJ2-7, the V gene TRBV3-1; D is undetermined. CDR3 size: 14 residues. V shed 2 bases and J shed 3 bases, with 11 bases lying between them. The germline gives CDR1 LGHDT, CDR2 YNNKEL (reference sequence). CDR3 in amino acids: CASSQSGVLYEQYF. For the CDR3, the DNA is TGTGCCAGCAGCCAATCAGGCGTCCTCTACGAGCAGTACTTC.

J is TRBJ1-1 and V is TRBV28; a possible D gene is TRBD1 (6 bases). The CDR3 contains 15 residues. Germline CDR1 and CDR2: MDHEN and SYDVKM. V was cut by 1 base and J by 5 bases, with 14 bases left in between. CDR3 sequence reads: CASSLLGRGRTEAFF. For the CDR3, the DNA is TGTGCCAGCAGTTTATTGGGCAGGGGCCGAACTGAAGCTTTCTTT.

CDR3 nucleotides: TGTGCCAGCAGCCCTTGGGACAGGGAGGACCAAGAGACCCAGTACTTC. It translates to CASSPWDREDQETQYF. The gene calls are TRBV3-1 and TRBJ2-5; 9 bases align to TRBD1. The CDR3 is 16 residues long. Trimming took 4 bases from V and 0 from J; bases not matched to a gene: 6. The germline CDR1 and CDR2 sequences are LGHDT and YNNKEL (reference sequence).

CDR3 in amino acids: CASSPMGDGYTF. Here the CDR3 DNA reads TGTGCCAGCAGCCCCATGGGGGATGGCTACACCTTC. The rearrangement joins TRBV25-1 to TRBJ1-2; possible D gene TRBD1, 5 bases. The CDR3 totals 12 residues. V was trimmed by 6 bases and J by 6 bases, leaving 11 bases between them. Germline V CDR1 and CDR2: MGHDK, SYGVNS.

V is TRBV19 and J is TRBJ2-7; 7 bases map to TRBD2. The CDR3 is made up of 15 amino acids. Germline V gives CDR1 LNHDA, CDR2 SQIVND (reference sequence). V shed 3 bases, J shed 1 base, and the junction held 6 bases outside the gene matches. CDR3: CASSMSTSASYEQYF. CDR3 bases: TGTGCCAGTAGTATGAGCACTAGCGCTTCCTACGAGCAGTACTTC. Full variable domain (missing parts from reference TRBV19 and TRBJ2-7): DGGITQSPKYLFRKEGQNVTLSCEQNLNHDAMYWYRQDPGQGLRLIYYSQIVNDFQKGDIAEGYSVSREKKESFPLTVTSAQKNPTAFYLCASSMSTSASYEQYFGPGTRLTVT.

The chain has TRBV7-9 and TRBJ2-2, with 8 nucleotides matching TRBD1. The germline V gene has CDR1 SEHNR and CDR2 FQNEAQ (reference sequence). This CDR3 comprises 15 residues. Germline trimming cut 5 bases from V and 2 bases from J; bases unmatched to any gene: 4. In DNA, the CDR3 is TGTGCCAGCAGCCAAGACAGGGGTAACACCGGGGAGCTGTTTTTT. Its protein product is CASSQDRGNTGELFF.

The chain combines TRBV9 with TRBJ2-1; 10 bases align to TRBD2. The CDR3 has 18 amino acids. V shed 1 base, J shed 5 bases, and the junction held 12 bases outside the gene matches. CDR1 is SGDLS and CDR2 is YYNGEE in the germline V gene. CDR3 in amino acids: CASSVPSGRGGGHNEQFF. As DNA, the CDR3 is TGTGCCAGCAGCGTACCCAGCGGGAGGGGCGGGGGACACAATGAGCAGTTCTTC.

The rearrangement uses TRBV27 and TRBJ2-7; 7 nucleotides align to TRBD1. Germline V gene data show CDR1 as MNHEY and CDR2 as SMNVEV (reference sequence). Losses at the gene ends were 1 base for V and 4 bases for J; bases not matched to a gene: 7. The length of the CDR3 is 15 residues. In DNA form, the CDR3 reads TGTGCCAGCAGTTTATATAACAGGGGAATTTACGAGCAGTACTTC. As protein: CASSLYNRGIYEQYF.

The chain combines TRBV5-1 with TRBJ2-3, with TRBD2 matching over 11 bases. Per the germline V gene, CDR1 is SGHRS and CDR2 is YFSETQ. Germline trimming cut 4 bases from V and 2 bases from J; bases unmatched to any gene: 9. The CDR3 is 17 amino acids. In DNA, the CDR3 is TGCGCCAGCAGCCCTAGACTAGCGGGAATACCCACAGATACGCAGTATTTT. It specifies CASSPRLAGIPTDTQYF.

The chain uses TRBV2 and TRBJ2-2; 7 positions match TRBD2. This CDR3 spans 15 amino acids. Germline V gene sequence: CDR1 SNHLY, CDR2 FYNNEI. V lost 6 bases to trimming and J lost 0 bases; unmatched junction nucleotides: 4. The DNA of the CDR3 is TGTGCCAGCAGACTAGCGAATTCGAACACCGGGGAGCTGTTTTTT. This sequence encodes CASRLANSNTGELFF.

The V call is TRBV4-1, the J call TRBJ2-7; D may be TRBD2 (5 bases). This CDR3 has 16 residues. Trimming stripped 2 bases from V and 7 bases from J, with 21 bases between. Per the germline V gene, CDR1 is MGHRA and CDR2 is YSYEKL. The CDR3 is CASSQRDGLLRAEQYF. DNA for the CDR3: TGCGCCAGCAGCCAAAGAGATGGACTCCTACGAGCGGAGCAGTACTTC.

This clonotype showed up just once. The V call is TRBV6-2 or TRBV6-3, the J call TRBJ2-5; TRBD1 might be the D (5 bases). The germline gives CDR1 MNHEY, CDR2 SVGEGT. Trimming left V 0 bases short and J 5 bases short, with 10 bases between. The CDR3 runs 14 residues. The CDR3 reads CASSYSGQGETQYF. The CDR3 DNA sequence: TGTGCCAGCAGTTACTCGGGCCAGGGTGAGACCCAGTACTTC.

This rearrangement joins TRBV24-1 to TRBJ1-5; D gene unclear. Trimming took 2 bases from V and 3 from J, leaving 16 bases between them. Germline CDR1 KGHDR, CDR2 SFDVKD. The CDR3 length is 17 residues. DNA of the CDR3: TGTGCCACCAGTGATTCACGCGATGGCGCCATCAATCAGCCCCAGCATTTT. Translating gives CATSDSRDGAINQPQHF.

The chain recombines TRBV6-1 with TRBJ2-1, with 8 positions matching TRBD2. The germline V gene has CDR1 MNHNS and CDR2 SASEGT. The CDR3 spans 15 residues. Germline trimming cut 4 bases from V and 7 bases from J; bases unmatched to any gene: 9. CDR3 coding DNA: TGTGCCAGCAGTGCCCGCTCGGGGGGGTCGAATGAGCAGTTCTTC. It yields the protein CASSARSGGSNEQFF.

The gene calls are TRBV2 and TRBJ2-7, with D possibly being TRBD1 (6 bases). The V gene lost 6 bases and the J gene lost 5 bases, with 17 bases spanning the gap. The CDR3 totals 14 residues. The V gene's germline CDR1 is SNHLY and CDR2 FYNNEI. The CDR3 sequence: CASSLPYRDHEQYF. The CDR3 DNA is TGTGCCAGCAGCCTTCCCTACAGGGACCACGAGCAGTACTTC. Full variable domain (rest looked up from reference TRBV2 and TRBJ2-7): EPEVTQTPSHQVTQMGQEVILRCVPISNHLYFYWYRQILGQKVEFLVSFYNNEISEKSEIFDDQFSVERPDGSNFTLKIRSTKLEDSAMYFCASSLPYRDHEQYFGPGTRLTVT.

This clonotype occurred once. The V gene is TRBV29-1, the J gene TRBJ2-3; D is possibly TRBD2 (6 bases). Germline V gene sequence: CDR1 SQVTM, CDR2 ANQGSEA. The length of the CDR3 is 13 residues. V was trimmed by 4 bases and J by 4 bases, leaving 12 bases between them. CDR3 nucleotides: TGCAGCGTTGCACCCCGACTAGCAGATACGCAGTATTTT. Its translation is CSVAPRLADTQYF.

The chain uses TRBV3-1 and TRBJ2-5; a possible D gene is TRBD2 (5 bases). V was pared by 4 bases and J by 0 bases, with 15 bases between. CDR1 and CDR2 from the germline V gene are LGHDT and YNNKEL (reference sequence). This CDR3 contains 16 residues. Written as DNA, the CDR3 is TGTGCCAGCAGCCCTGGGAGTGGGCTGGACCAAGAGACCCAGTACTTC. Its translation: CASSPGSGLDQETQYF.

This rearrangement joins TRBV4-1 to TRBJ2-2; D is uncertain. CDR1 is MGHRA, CDR2 YSYEKL, per germline. V was shortened by 2 bases and J by 2 bases, with 3 bases between the two germline ends. This CDR3 has 13 residues. CDR3 amino acids: CASSQTNTGELFF. DNA of the CDR3: TGCGCCAGCAGCCAAACAAACACCGGGGAGCTGTTTTTT.

Here the CDR3 DNA reads TGTGCCAGTAGTATTGGGCCACAGCGATACAATGAGCAGTTCTTC. Translating it yields CASSIGPQRYNEQFF. The chain employs TRBV19 and TRBJ2-1; D gene ambiguous. This CDR3 is built from 15 residues. Germline V CDR1 and CDR2: LNHDA, SQIVND (reference sequence). V was trimmed by 3 bases and J by 4 bases, leaving 13 bases between them.